This TCR beta chain was observed in a study of T-cell reconstitution after alpha-beta-depleted transplantation in children. Broader study findings: It was reported that alpha-beta T cells came from several hundred expanded graft clones (about two months after transplant).

This clonotype was recorded at least ten times. Its antigen is not identified. This CDR3 is 11 amino acids long. Trimming stripped 7 bases from V and 4 bases from J, with 8 bases between. Germline values: CDR1 SNHLY, CDR2 FYNNEI. Unique molecular identifiers were incorporated into the prepared TCRbeta library. Via MiXCR, TCRdb re-called the PCR reads, giving one row per CDR3 protein. Here the sample spans roughly 160,000 distinct CDR3 sequences, around 10% being singletons. The V and J genes are TRBV2 and TRBJ2-7; D not certain. The clonotype comes from a boy aged 2 to 9 with acute myeloid leukemia, due to receive a stem cell transplant. The sequencing used PBMCs, collected before TCRalphabeta/CD19-depleted stem cell transplant. The CDR3 sequence: CASTGSYEQYF. The CDR3 DNA reads as TGTGCCAGCACTGGATCGTACGAGCAGTACTTC.